Sequencing of this T cell receptor (beta chain) was carried out in a study of regulatory T cells in long-lasting Graves disease (dated by TCRdb to the early 2020s). Study-wide context: In the newly diagnosed Graves' disease group, patients had been taking antithyroid drugs for less than 3 months. Persistent Graves' disease patients were compared with newly diagnosed Graves' disease patients by peripheral blood TCR sequencing and RNA sequencing. The study was registered as a clinical trial and conducted in China. A total of some 35 samples underwent TCR sequencing, from 13 patients with persistent Graves' disease and roughly 20 patients with newly diagnosed Graves' disease.

Library prep was done by multiplex PCR. For sequencing, an Illumina HiSeq 4000 was employed. TCR beta libraries were built with iRepertoire HTBI primers and Arm-PCR amplification of CDR3 regions. Before sequencing, the PCR products underwent gel purification. Under the source paper's analysis protocol: Across samples, 62 TRBV and around 15 TRBJ segments were identified and used for gene usage analysis of CDR3 amino acid clonotypes. Filtered high-quality paired reads were merged into contigs using COPE and FqMerger. BLAST was used to align contigs to IMGT TRBV, TRBD and TRBJ reference genes, and CDR3 was defined according to IMGT. Any clonotype with a frequency above 0.1% was classified as a highly expanded clone. Shannon entropy served as the measure of repertoire diversity, while the Gini coefficient captured V-J evenness. Clonotypes shared by more than one individual were considered public. The public reads were run again by TCRdb, first through fastp at Q25 and then through MiXCR, and only productive beta chains were kept. Each entry is one CDR3 protein sequence, shown with its most common DNA and genes. In this record, the V and J calls reflect TCRdb's handling and not the investigators' own analysis. This sample has some 320,000 distinct CDR3 sequences in its table, and over 15% of those were observed once. More than 35% of the sample belongs to the ten largest clones.

Measured from the cysteine to the phenylalanine, the CDR3 is 20 residues long. Just CDR3 DNA is preserved here, 60 bases in frame from base 1. CDR1 LGHNA and CDR2 YNFKEQ are derived from the germline V gene. V trim: 0 bases; J trim: 2 bases; unmatched bases: 12. The sample's time point, from its label and the paper: newly diagnosed GD, antithyroid drugs for less than 3 months. For both TCR sequencing and RNA sequencing, RNA was extracted from PBMCs in TRIzol. Graves' disease was diagnosed according to American Thyroid Association guidelines. The patients came from an endocrinology department in Xi'an, China. From each patient, nine milliliters of peripheral blood was collected into an EDTA anticoagulant tube. Ficoll Paque Plus density gradient separation was used to isolate PBMCs, and no further T cell sorting was done. RNA quality was checked with an Agilent 2100 Bioanalyzer and agarose gel, and concentration with a NanoDrop 2000.

A word on this clonotype: The clone's antigen remains unknown. Within one base of it there is no much larger clone, and no base qualities were kept.

Here is what the overall study found, with its caveats: Sequencing and analysis were limited to the TCR beta chain. Because the primary lesion, thyroid tissue, could not be accessed, the study looked at peripheral blood alone. Persistent Graves' disease patients showed lower TCR Shannon entropy and fewer highly expanded clones than newly diagnosed patients, suggesting clonal expansion. TRBV28, TRBJ1-2 and TRBJ2-5 were preferentially used in persistent disease, while TRBV20-1 and TRBJ2-1 were favored in newly diagnosed disease. A larger number of public clonotypes was shared among persistent patients (around 2,500) than among newly diagnosed patients (about 990). The authors acknowledged the small sample size as a limitation that may reduce accuracy.

The chain was built from TRBV4-2 and TRBJ2-2; 10 bases in the junction line up with TRBD2. This sequence was found in a female donor with Graves disease. Material: peripheral blood mononuclear cells (PBMCs), obtained at new diagnosis, from a patient treated with antithyroid drugs. The CDR3 region has the sequence CASSQDPRRTSGRNTGELFF. The sequence in DNA is TGTGCCAGCAGCCAAGACCCTCGTCGGACTAGCGGTCGAAACACCGGGGAGCTGTTTTTT.